This TCR beta chain was obtained from a study of response to subunit inactivated influenza vaccine. The study, taken as a whole, reports: Seasonal influenza vaccination, on each occasion, was suggested by the authors to recruit few new T cells.

TCRdb fed the RT-PCR reads into MiXCR, producing one record per CDR3 protein. Of hundreds of thousands of distinct CDR3 sequences in the sample, 11% to 15% were seen once. With 4 bases clipped from V and 4 bases from J, the junction kept 6 bases outside the gene matches. This CDR3 contains 15 residues. From germline, CDR1 is MNHNS and CDR2 SASEGT. Turning to this clonotype: The antigen is undetermined.

The sequence was collected from a man between 50 and 59 years old who received an inactivated influenza vaccine. V and J are TRBV6-1 and TRBJ2-3, with 9 bases identical to TRBD2. The sequencing used PBMCs from blood, collected less than 15 days before vaccination. CDR3 DNA: TGTGCCAGCAGTGGAGCGGGAGGAAGGTCAGATACGCAGTATTTT. Its protein is CASSGAGGRSDTQYF.